This TCR beta chain was observed in a study of blood T cells in healthy people across ages. Overall study: Per two T cells, about one barcoded beta molecule was captured through template switching.

The CDR3 contains 15 residues. A J-beta primer mix and a sample-barcoded 5' primer were used in a second PCR of about 7 to 11 cycles. TCRdb passed the 5' RACE reads through MiXCR, listing each CDR3 protein once. The data show more than 900,000 distinct CDR3 sequences, almost 30% seen once. These data were also reused for a study on T cells of mothers and their children.

The rearrangement joins TRBV12-3 or TRBV12-4 to TRBJ2-1, with 7 bases matching TRBD1. The J call may be incorrect, as the DNA end agrees better with TRBJ2-7. The TCR comes from a woman aged 35 to 49 in good health. Sample: blood. For the CDR3, the DNA is TGTGCCAGCAGTACGCGACAGGGCACCTACAATGAGCAGTACTTC. Protein: CASSTRQGTYNEQYF.